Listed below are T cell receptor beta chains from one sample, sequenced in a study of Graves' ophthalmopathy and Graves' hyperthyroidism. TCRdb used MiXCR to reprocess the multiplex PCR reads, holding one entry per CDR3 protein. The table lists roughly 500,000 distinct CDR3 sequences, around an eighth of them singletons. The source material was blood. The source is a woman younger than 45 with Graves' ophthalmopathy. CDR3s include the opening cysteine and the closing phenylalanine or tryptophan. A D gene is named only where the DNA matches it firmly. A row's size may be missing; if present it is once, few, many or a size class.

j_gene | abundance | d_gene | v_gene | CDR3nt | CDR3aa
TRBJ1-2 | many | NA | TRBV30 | TGTGCCTGGAGTGTCGGGGGGCGTAGTGGCTACACCTTC | CAWSVGGRSGYTF
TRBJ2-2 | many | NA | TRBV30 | TGTGCCTGGAGTATAAACACCGGGGAGCTGTTTTTT | CAWSINTGELFF
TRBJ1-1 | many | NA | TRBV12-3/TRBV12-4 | TGTGCCAGCAGTTTTTACATGGCGAACACTGAAGCTTTCTTT | CASSFYMANTEAFF
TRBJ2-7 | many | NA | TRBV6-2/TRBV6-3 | TGTGCCAGCAGTTATGCGACCTGGGAGAAGGACTTC | CASSYATWEKDF
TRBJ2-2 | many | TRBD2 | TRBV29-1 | TGCAGCGTAAGGAGGGAGGGGACCACCGGGGAGCTGTTTTTT | CSVRREGTTGELFF
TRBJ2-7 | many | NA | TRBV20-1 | TGCAGTGCTAGTTTAGGGAGCTACGAGCAGTACTTC | CSASLGSYEQYF
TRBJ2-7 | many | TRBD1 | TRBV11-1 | TGTGCCAGCAGCTTATTCCGGGACAGCTACGAGCAGTACTTC | CASSLFRDSYEQYF
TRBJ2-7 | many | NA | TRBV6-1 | TGTGCCAGCAGTGGAGGGCTTTCCGTCAACACCTACGAGCAGTACTTC | CASSGGLSVNTYEQYF
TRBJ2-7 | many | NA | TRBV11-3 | TGTGCCAGCAGTTTTGAACCCCTTGAGCAGTACTTC | CASSFEPLEQYF
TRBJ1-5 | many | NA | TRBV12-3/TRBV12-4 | TGTGCCAGCAGTTGGTGGGGACTGGACAGTGACAATCAGCCCCAGCATTTT | CASSWWGLDSDNQPQHF
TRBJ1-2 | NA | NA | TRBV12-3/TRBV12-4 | TGTGTCAGCAGTTTTGGAAGCGGCTACACCTTC | CVSSFGSGYTF
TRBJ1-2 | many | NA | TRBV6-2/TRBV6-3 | TGTGCCAGCAGTTACTCCCTCAGGGCAGGGGTTAAGTTAGGCTATGGCTACACCTTC | CASSYSLRAGVKLGYGYTF
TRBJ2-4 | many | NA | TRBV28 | TGTGCCAGCAGTTCAACCAGGGGGGTAGCCAAAAACATTCAGTACTTC | CASSSTRGVAKNIQYF
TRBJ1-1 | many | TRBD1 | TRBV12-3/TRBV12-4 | TGTGCCAGCAGTTTAGCCCTTATTACAGGGGCTGAAGCTTTCTTT | CASSLALITGAEAFF
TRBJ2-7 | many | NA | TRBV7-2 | TGTGCCAGCAGCCGATACAGGTCGGGGTCTGCGGACGAGCAGTACTTC | CASSRYRSGSADEQYF
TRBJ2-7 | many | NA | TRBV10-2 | TGCGCCAGCAGTGAGTCGAGGCTAACGGGACGCAACTACGAGCAGTACTTC | CASSESRLTGRNYEQYF
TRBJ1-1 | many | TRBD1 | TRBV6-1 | TGTGCCAGCAAAAGGGACAGGGAAAGAGATGAAGCTTTCTTT | CASKRDRERDEAFF
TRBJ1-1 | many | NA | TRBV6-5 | TGTGCCAGTCAAGACGAGCTGAACACTGAAGCTTTCTTT | CASQDELNTEAFF
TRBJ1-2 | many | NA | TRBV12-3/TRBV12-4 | TGTGCCAGCAAATCCTACTCAGACTATGGCTACACCTTC | CASKSYSDYGYTF
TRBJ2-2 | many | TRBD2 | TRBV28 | TGTGCCAGCAGTCCGGAAAGGGGACTAGCGGGCTACACCGGGGAGCTGTTTTTT | CASSPERGLAGYTGELFF
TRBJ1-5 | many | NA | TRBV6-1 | TGTGCCAGCAGTGATTGGGGTCAGCCCCAGCATTTT | CASSDWGQPQHF
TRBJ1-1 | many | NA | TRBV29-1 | TGCAGCGTTGGCCAGGCGACGATGAACACTGAAGCTTTCTTT | CSVGQATMNTEAFF
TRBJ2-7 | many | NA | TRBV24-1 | TGTGCCACCAGTGATGCCGACATATACGAGCAGTACTTC | CATSDADIYEQYF
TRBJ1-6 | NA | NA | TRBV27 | TGTGCCAGCAGTTTAAGGCAGTGGGGCCACTTGGGGGATTCACCCCTCCACTTT | CASSLRQWGHLGDSPLHF
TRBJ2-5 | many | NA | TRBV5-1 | TGCGCCAGCAGCCCCGCCCCCCCCAGGGAGACCCAGTACTTC | CASSPAPPRETQYF
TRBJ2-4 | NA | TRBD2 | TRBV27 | TGTGCCAGCAGTAAACAGTCGGGGAGGGGAAACATTCAGTACTTC | CASSKQSGRGNIQYF
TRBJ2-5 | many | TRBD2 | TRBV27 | TGTGCCAGCAGACTAGCGGGAAAAGAGACCCAGTACTTC | CASRLAGKETQYF
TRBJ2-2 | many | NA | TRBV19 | TGTGCCAGTAGTACGCGAAATGGACCCGGGGAGCTGTTTTTT | CASSTRNGPGELFF
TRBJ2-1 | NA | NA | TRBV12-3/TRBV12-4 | TGTGCCAGCAGTTTATCCCCTGGGGCGGCCAATGAGCAGTTCTTC | CASSLSPGAANEQFF
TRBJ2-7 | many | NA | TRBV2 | TGTGCCAGCAGCCCTGAGACGGTGTCCTACGAGCAGTACTTC | CASSPETVSYEQYF
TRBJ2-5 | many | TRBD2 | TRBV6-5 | TGTGCCAGCAGTTACGAGCGGGGGGAGACCCAGTACTTC | CASSYERGETQYF
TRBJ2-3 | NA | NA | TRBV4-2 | TGTGCCAGCAGCCGAATAACTCCGGGACCCAGGACTAGCACAGATACGCAGTATTTT | CASSRITPGPRTSTDTQYF
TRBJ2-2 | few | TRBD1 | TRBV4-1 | TGCGCCAGCAGCCGTCGGGACAGGGTGAACGGGGAGCTGTTTTTT | CASSRRDRVNGELFF
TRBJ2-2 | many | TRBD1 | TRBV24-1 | TGTGCCACCAGTGATCCGGGACAGGGACTCACCGGGGAGCTGTTTTTT | CATSDPGQGLTGELFF
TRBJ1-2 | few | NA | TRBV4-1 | TGCGCCAGCAGCCAAGATTGGGGGGGCGGCTACACCTTC | CASSQDWGGGYTF
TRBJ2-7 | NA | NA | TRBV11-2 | TGTGCCAGCAGCTTAGGCGCGGGGTTCTACGAGCAGTACTTC | CASSLGAGFYEQYF
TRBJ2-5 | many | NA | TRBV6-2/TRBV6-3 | TGTGCCAGCAGTTACCTAGATTGGGGGGAGACCCAGTACTTC | CASSYLDWGETQYF
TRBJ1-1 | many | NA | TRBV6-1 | TGTGCCAGCAGTACAGGGTTCACTGAAGCTTTCTTT | CASSTGFTEAFF
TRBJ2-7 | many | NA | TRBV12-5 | TGTGCTAGTGGTTTGGGGGGGAACGAGCAGTACTTC | CASGLGGNEQYF
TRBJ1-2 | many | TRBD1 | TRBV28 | TGTGCCAGCAGCCGGACAGGGCTCAACTATGGCTACACCTTC | CASSRTGLNYGYTF
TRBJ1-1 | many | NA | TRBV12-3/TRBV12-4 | TGTGCCAGCAGTTTAGGGGGCGAGGACACTGAAGCTTTCTTT | CASSLGGEDTEAFF
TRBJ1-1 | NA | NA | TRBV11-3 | TGTGCCAGCAGCTTAGATGGCCAGAACACCGAAGCTTGCTTT | CASSLDGQNTEACF
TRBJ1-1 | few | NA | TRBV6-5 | TGTGCCAGCAGTTACAGGGCGGGGAACACTGAAGCTTTCTTT | CASSYRAGNTEAFF
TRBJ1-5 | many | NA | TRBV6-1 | TGTGCCAGCAGTGGGACCGGTAATAGCAATCAGCCCCAGCATTTT | CASSGTGNSNQPQHF
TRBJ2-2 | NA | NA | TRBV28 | TGTGCCAGCAGTTTCCCGCAGGGGGGTTCCGGCGGGGAGCTGTTTTTT | CASSFPQGGSGGELFF
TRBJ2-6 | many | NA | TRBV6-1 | TGTGCCAGCAGTCTCCGCCCTGGTAGTGGGGCCAACGTCCTGACTTTC | CASSLRPGSGANVLTF
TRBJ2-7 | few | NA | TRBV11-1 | TGTGCCAGCGGTAGAAGTCTAGGGAGCTCCTACGAGCAGTACTTC | CASGRSLGSSYEQYF
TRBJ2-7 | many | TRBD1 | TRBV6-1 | TGTGCCAGCAGTGGTAGCCGGGACAGGATGATCAGGAGCTCCTACGAGCAGTACTTC | CASSGSRDRMIRSSYEQYF
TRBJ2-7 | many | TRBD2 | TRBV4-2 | TGTGCCAGCAGCCAAGATCTAGGAGCGGGAGTACACGAGCAGTACTTC | CASSQDLGAGVHEQYF
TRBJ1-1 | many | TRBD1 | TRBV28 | TGTGCCAGCAATCCAGGACAGGGTGGGCACACTGAAGCTTTCTTT | CASNPGQGGHTEAFF
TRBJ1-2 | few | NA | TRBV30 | TGTGCCTGGAGCGAAGCTGGTGTCAGATTCTATGGCTACACCTTC | CAWSEAGVRFYGYTF
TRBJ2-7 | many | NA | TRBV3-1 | TGTGCCAGCAGCCAAGACTTGGGCATCCGGGTCGAGCAGTACTTC | CASSQDLGIRVEQYF
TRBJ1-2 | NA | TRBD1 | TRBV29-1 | TGCATCGTGGGACAGGGGGCGGACTATGGCTACACCTTC | CIVGQGADYGYTF
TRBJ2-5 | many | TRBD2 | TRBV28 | TGTGCCAGCAGTCCTCTGACAGCGGGAGCACAAGAGACCCAGTACTTC | CASSPLTAGAQETQYF
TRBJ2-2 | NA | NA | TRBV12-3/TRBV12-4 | TGTGCCAGCAGTCCCCCCGGAGGGCCGAACATCGGGGAGCTGTTTTTT | CASSPPGGPNIGELFF
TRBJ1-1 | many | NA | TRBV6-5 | TGTGCCAGCAGTTACGCCGTTTTGGGGAACACTGAAGCTTTCTTT | CASSYAVLGNTEAFF
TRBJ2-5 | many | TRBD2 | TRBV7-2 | TGTGCCAGCAGCCAGGGCCTAGCGGGAGTCCGGGAGACCCAGTACTTC | CASSQGLAGVRETQYF
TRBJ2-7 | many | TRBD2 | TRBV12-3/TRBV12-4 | TGTGCCAGCAGTCTTACCCGGACACGGGGACTAGCGGGAGTTTTCTACGAGCAGTACTTC | CASSLTRTRGLAGVFYEQYF
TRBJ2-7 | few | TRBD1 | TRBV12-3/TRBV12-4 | TGTGCCAGCAGTTTCTGGGACAGGGATCACTACGAGCAGTACTTC | CASSFWDRDHYEQYF